One sample yielded the 28 T cell receptor beta chains listed below, sequenced in a study of T cell responses to AZD1222 COVID-19 vaccine. Method: immunoSEQ multiplex PCR; TCRdb's copy keeps in-frame clones and lacks some. Of about 130,000 clones listed, around nine tenths are singletons. The source material was peripheral blood, sampled on day 0 of AZD1222 vaccination. The origin of the receptors is an adult in good health.

V usage is TRBV20-1 and J usage is TRBJ2-7; no clear D gene. The germline V and J ends were trimmed by 3 bases and 5 bases, with 17 bases remaining between them. The germline V gene encodes CDR1 DFQATT and CDR2 SNEGSKA (reference sequence). CDR3 length equals 14 residues. The CDR3 region is CSASLRSNKDEQYF. As DNA, the CDR3 is TGCAGTGCTAGTCTCAGGTCAAATAAGGACGAGCAGTACTTC.

This clone came up once. The V gene is TRBV30, the J gene TRBJ2-1; the D is unclear. Trimming removed 0 bases at V and 0 bases at J, with 9 bases between. The CDR3 runs to 15 residues. CDR1 and CDR2 from the germline V gene are GTSNPN and SVGIG (reference sequence). The CDR3 loop reads CAWSVGVSSYNEQFF. The CDR3 DNA reads TGTGCCTGGAGTGTCGGCGTTAGCTCCTACAATGAGCAGTTCTTC.

This sequence joins TRBV2 and TRBJ2-2; D unclear. V lost 8 bases, J lost 2 bases, and 6 bases lay in between. There are 12 residues in the CDR3. Germline V gives CDR1 SNHLY, CDR2 FYNNEI. CDR3 nucleotides: TGTGCCAGCGGCCGAAACACCGGGGAGCTGTTTTTT. Encoded protein: CASGRNTGELFF.

The V gene is TRBV6-5, the J gene TRBJ2-5; no clear D gene. This CDR3 region has 15 residues. Germline V gene data show CDR1 as MNHEY and CDR2 as SVGAGI. Trimming shortened V by 0 bases and J by 4 bases, and 12 bases separated the two germline ends. CDR3 sequence reads: CASSYSVGVGETQYF. CDR3 in DNA: TGTGCCAGCAGTTACTCCGTGGGTGTGGGAGAGACCCAGTACTTC.

This clone was counted once. This sequence joins TRBV13 and TRBJ1-1, with D hard to call. The germline CDR1 and CDR2 sequences are PRHDT and FYEKMQ (reference sequence). CDR3 length: 13 amino acids. V lost 0 bases and J lost 3, with 5 bases in between. The CDR3 protein is CASSLGSHTEAFF. The CDR3 DNA reads TGTGCCAGCAGCTTAGGTTCACACACTGAAGCTTTCTTT.

The gene calls are TRBV15 and TRBJ1-6; a weak D match, TRBD1 (5 bases). Germline V CDR1 and CDR2: LNHNV, YYDKDF (reference sequence). This CDR3 region has 15 residues. V dropped 5 bases and J dropped 1 base, with 9 bases sitting between them. CDR3 nucleotides: TGTGCCACCAGCCCCCGGGGGTCCTATAATTCACCCCTCCACTTT. Translating gives CATSPRGSYNSPLHF.

The chain is built from TRBV30 and TRBJ1-2; maybe TRBD1 (5 bases). The V end lost 5 bases, the J end lost 8 bases, and 9 bases lay between the germline ends. CDR3 length equals 10 residues. CDR1 and CDR2 (germline): GTSNPN, SVGIG (reference sequence). CDR3 sequence reads: CAWGDGGYTF. CDR3 nucleotides: TGTGCCTGGGGGGACGGAGGCTACACCTTC.

This chain uses TRBV29-1 with TRBJ2-3, with 8 nucleotides matching TRBD2. In germline, CDR1 is SQVTM, CDR2 ANQGSEA. V trimming: 4 bases; J trimming: 0 bases; junction bases outside the gene matches: 18. This CDR3 spans 19 amino acids. CDR3 loop: CSVGRSRRGVVSSTDTQYF. The DNA for the CDR3 is TGCAGCGTTGGGCGATCGCGGCGGGGGGTCGTTTCTAGCACAGATACGCAGTATTTT.

This chain connects TRBV19 to TRBJ1-2; D call uncertain. This CDR3 comprises 14 residues. Germline lookup yields CDR1 LNHDA and CDR2 SQIVND (reference sequence). V lost 7 bases and J 5 bases, leaving 17 bases between the germline ends. The CDR3, as DNA: TGTGCCAGTAATTTGCCGGGCCTCCCGTATGGCTACACCTTC. It specifies CASNLPGLPYGYTF.

This rearrangement joins TRBV4-1 to TRBJ1-3; D gene unclear. The CDR3 has 11 residues. Germline V gene lookup returns CDR1 MGHRA and CDR2 YSYEKL. The ends were cut back, 0 bases at V and 8 bases at J, with 2 bases in the middle. CDR3 sequence reads: CASSQEYTIYF. CDR3 in DNA: TGCGCCAGCAGCCAAGAGTACACCATATATTTT.

This clone was counted a single time. The CDR3 protein is CASSSGLGGYTF. The CDR3 DNA reads as TGTGCCAGCAGCTCCGGACTAGGTGGCTACACCTTC. V and J are TRBV7-9 and TRBJ1-2; no clear D gene. Germline assignment: CDR1 SEHNR and CDR2 FQNEAQ (reference sequence). Between the trimmed V and J ends, which lost 4 bases and 7 bases, there was a span of 10 bases. The CDR3 consists of 12 residues.

The genes are TRBV14 and TRBJ1-1; D is uncertain. CDR3 length: 14 amino acids. Germline CDR1 SGHDN, CDR2 FVKESK. Trimming pared 1 base from V and 3 bases from J, leaving 9 bases between. CDR3 in DNA: TGTGCCAGCAGCCAAGTGTCGGGTTACACTGAAGCTTTCTTT. Amino acids: CASSQVSGYTEAFF.

The chain has TRBV6-5 and TRBJ1-5; TRBD1 aligns across 8 bases. The germline V gene encodes CDR1 MNHEY and CDR2 SVGAGI. Trimming at V came to 4 bases and at J to 4 bases, leaving 6 bases not matched to a gene. The CDR3 loop spans 15 amino acids. This chain's CDR3 is CASSWDRSSNQPQHF. CDR3 nucleotides: TGTGCCAGCAGTTGGGACAGGTCGTCGAATCAGCCCCAGCATTTT.

The chain has TRBV12-3 or TRBV12-4 and TRBJ2-2; D gene unclear. Trimming removed 3 bases from V and 6 bases from J, with 8 bases in between. The CDR3 extends over 13 amino acids. CDR3 protein: CASSLVAPGELFF. The CDR3 nucleotides are TGTGCCAGCAGTTTGGTAGCCCCCGGGGAGCTGTTTTTT.

This chain joins TRBV19 and TRBJ1-3; D gene ambiguous. The CDR3 is 16 residues long. V dropped 1 base and J dropped 0 bases, with 10 bases sitting between them. Germline CDR1 is LNHDA and CDR2 is SQIVND (reference sequence). DNA for the CDR3: TGTGCCAGTAGTATAGCGGCGGAGAGCTCTGGAAACACCATATATTTT. The encoded protein is CASSIAAESSGNTIYF.

The chain combines TRBV7-9 with TRBJ2-1; 8 positions match TRBD2. The CDR3 contains 16 residues. V lost 7 bases and J lost 10; bases outside the gene matches: 18. CDR1 SEHNR and CDR2 FQNEAQ come from the germline V gene (reference sequence). For the CDR3, the DNA is TGTGCCAGCAACCCCAGCGGCGAGCGGGGGCGGGGGGAGCAGTTCTTC. Its protein product is CASNPSGERGRGEQFF.

V and J are TRBV30 and TRBJ2-3, with D perhaps TRBD2 (6 bases). Germline CDR1 reads GTSNPN; CDR2 reads SVGIG (reference sequence). Between the trimmed V and J ends, which lost 2 bases and 4 bases, there was a span of 19 bases. The CDR3 has 16 amino acids. This CDR3 reads CAWSWGSSSSADTQYF. The CDR3 DNA follows: TGTGCCTGGAGTTGGGGGTCCTCATCTAGCGCAGATACGCAGTATTTT. Looking up the rest from reference TRBV30 and TRBJ2-3 gives the full variable domain: SQTIHQWPATLVQPVGSPLSLECTVEGTSNPNLYWYRQAAGRGLQLLFYSVGIGQISSEVPQNLSASRPQDRQFILSSKKLLLSDSGFYLCAWSWGSSSSADTQYFGPGTRLTVL.

The chain employs TRBV5-6 and TRBJ1-3, with D unclear. Per the germline V gene, CDR1 is SGHDT and CDR2 is YYEEEE. V was trimmed by 4 bases and J by 2 bases, leaving 10 bases between them. This CDR3 has 14 residues. For the CDR3, the DNA is TGTGCCAGCAGCCTAAGGGTTACTGGAAACACCATATATTTT. Amino acid sequence: CASSLRVTGNTIYF.

The chain is built from TRBV6-5 and TRBJ2-7; D gene unclear. Germline CDR1 reads MNHEY; CDR2 reads SVGAGI. V lost 7 bases, J lost 4 bases, and 8 bases lay in between. CDR3 size: 11 residues. The CDR3 region is CASKFLYEQYF. The CDR3 nucleotides read TGTGCCAGCAAATTCCTGTACGAGCAGTACTTC.

The chain has TRBV11-2 and TRBJ2-1, with D perhaps TRBD1 or TRBD2 (5 bases each). V lost 5 bases, J lost 6 bases, and 17 bases lay in between. The germline V gene encodes CDR1 SGHAT and CDR2 FQNNGV. The CDR3 contains 15 residues. This CDR3 is CASSPPGPLINEQFF. As DNA, the CDR3 is TGTGCCAGCAGCCCCCCGGGACCACTCATCAATGAGCAGTTCTTC.

This clone was recorded once. The chain links TRBV6-5 to TRBJ1-1; D may be TRBD1 (6 bases). Trimming shortened V by 5 bases and J by 8 bases, and 15 bases separated the two germline ends. This CDR3 comprises 13 residues. Germline lookup yields CDR1 MNHEY and CDR2 SVGAGI. CDR3 DNA: TGTGCCAGCAGTACTACAGGGCTGGCCGAAGCTTTCTTT. It encodes CASSTTGLAEAFF.

This clone has only one observation. The V and J genes are TRBV5-6 and TRBJ2-1; 8 bases align to TRBD1. The length of the CDR3 is 15 residues. Germline assignment: CDR1 SGHDT and CDR2 YYEEEE. The V gene end was trimmed by 1 base and the J gene end by 10 bases; junction bases not matched to a gene: 10. As DNA, the CDR3 is TGTGCCAGCAGCTTGCCGACAGGGGCGATAGACGAGCAGTTCTTC. Translating it yields CASSLPTGAIDEQFF.

CDR3: CSVEVNSYGYTF. The CDR3 nucleotides read TGCAGCGTTGAAGTGAACTCCTATGGCTACACCTTC. This chain joins TRBV29-1 and TRBJ1-2; D unresolved. This CDR3 contains 12 residues. Germline V gene sequence: CDR1 SQVTM, CDR2 ANQGSEA. V was shortened by 1 base and J by 4 bases, with 7 bases between the two germline ends.

The V gene is TRBV7-2, the J gene TRBJ1-1; no clear D gene. Germline V CDR1 and CDR2: SGHTA, FQGNSA. This CDR3 is built from 13 residues. V lost 3 bases, J lost 5 bases, and 10 bases lay in between. The CDR3 here is CASSFTGRTEAFF. In DNA form, the CDR3 reads TGTGCCAGCAGCTTCACGGGGAGGACTGAAGCTTTCTTT.

The chain carries TRBV6-1 and TRBJ1-4; 11 bases are shared with TRBD1. Trimming removed 3 bases from V and 2 bases from J; junction bases left unmatched: 2. The CDR3 length is 16 residues. The V gene's germline CDR1 is MNHNS and CDR2 SASEGT. CDR3 sequence reads: CASSDGTGGTNEKLFF. The CDR3 nucleotides are TGTGCCAGCAGTGACGGGACAGGGGGGACTAATGAAAAACTGTTTTTT.

The V call is TRBV4-3, the J call TRBJ2-6; weak D call: TRBD1 (5 bases). CDR1 and CDR2 (germline): LGHNA, YSLEER. V lost 0 bases and J lost 3, with 6 bases in between. The CDR3 is 15 residues long. The DNA for the CDR3 is TGCGCCAGCAGCCAAGATAGGGGTGGGGCCAACGTCCTGACTTTC. Translating gives CASSQDRGGANVLTF.

This clone was counted once. The chain's CDR3 is CASSPSTGRVYGYTF. CDR3 nucleotide sequence: TGTGCCAGCTCACCGAGCACAGGGCGGGTCTATGGCTACACCTTC. V gene TRBV18 combines with J gene TRBJ1-2; D perhaps matches TRBD1 (6 bases). Germline V gene data show CDR1 as KGHSH and CDR2 as LQKENI. V lost 3 bases, J lost 4 bases, and 15 bases lay in between. This CDR3 spans 15 amino acids.

This chain connects TRBV5-6 to TRBJ1-1; a weak D match, TRBD1 (6 bases). Germline V lookup: CDR1 SGHDT, CDR2 YYEEEE. V was trimmed by 0 bases and J by 4 bases, leaving 10 bases between them. The CDR3 is made up of 14 amino acids. The CDR3 bases are TGTGCCAGCAGCTTGGTTCGGGGGGCCACTGAAGCTTTCTTT. Protein sequence: CASSLVRGATEAFF.